The source of this T cell receptor beta chain is a study of T cell changes during pregnancy in multiple sclerosis. Sequencing was performed with immunoSEQ multiplex PCR; in TCRdb, only in-frame clones are kept and a portion is missing. The data hold 65,000 to 75,000 clones, with more than 75% observed a single time. CDR3 length: 15 residues. Trimming removed 6 bases from V and 6 bases from J; junction bases left unmatched: 8. Germline V gene data show CDR1 as LGHNA and CDR2 as YSLEER. Material: peripheral blood, obtained in the third trimester of pregnancy. The clonotype was recovered from a female donor in good health, enrolled as a control in a pregnancy study. The chain carries TRBV4-3 and TRBJ2-1, with 10 bases aligning to TRBD1. The CDR3 loop reads CASSARDRGSNEQFF. The CDR3 bases are TGCGCCAGCAGTGCCCGGGACAGGGGAAGCAATGAGCAGTTCTTC.